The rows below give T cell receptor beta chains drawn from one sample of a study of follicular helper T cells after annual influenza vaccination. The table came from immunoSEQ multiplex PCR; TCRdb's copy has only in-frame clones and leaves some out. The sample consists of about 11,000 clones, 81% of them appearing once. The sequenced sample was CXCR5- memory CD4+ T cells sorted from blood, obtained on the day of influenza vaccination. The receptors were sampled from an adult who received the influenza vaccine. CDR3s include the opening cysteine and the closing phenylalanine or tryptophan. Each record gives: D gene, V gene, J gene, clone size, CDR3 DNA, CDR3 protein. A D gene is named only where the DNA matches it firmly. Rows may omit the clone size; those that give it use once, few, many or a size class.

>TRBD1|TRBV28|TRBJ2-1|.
TGTGCCAGCAGTTTGGGCCGACAGGGTAGACGAAAGAAGTTCTTC
CASSLGRQGRRKKFF
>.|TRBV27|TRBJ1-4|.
TGTGCCAGCAGCCGACAAAAGGCTCAGGGTAATGAAAAACTGTTTTTT
CASSRQKAQGNEKLFF
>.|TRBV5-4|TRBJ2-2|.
TGTGCCAGCAGCTTGGCTCGGGGGACGGACACCGGGGAGCTGTTTTTT
CASSLARGTDTGELFF
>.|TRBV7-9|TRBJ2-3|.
TGTGCCAGCAGCCAAAGTCACAGCACAGATACGCAGTATTTT
CASSQSHSTDTQYF
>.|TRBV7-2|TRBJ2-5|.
TGTGCCAGCAGCTTAGCTGTTGGCAGGGGTCAAGAGACCCAGTACTTC
CASSLAVGRGQETQYF
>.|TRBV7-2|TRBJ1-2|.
TGTGCCAGCGGCGTCGACGGTAACTATGGCTACACCTTC
CASGVDGNYGYTF
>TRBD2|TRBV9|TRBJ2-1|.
TGTGCCAGCAGCGTAGGAGGAGGACTAGAAGGTGAGCAGTTCTTC
CASSVGGGLEGEQFF
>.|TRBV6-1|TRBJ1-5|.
TGTGCCAGCAGTGGCAGAAGCAATCAGCCCCAGCATTTT
CASSGRSNQPQHF
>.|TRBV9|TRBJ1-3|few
TGTGCCAGCAGCGTAGCAATCCGGGGCTCTGGAAACACCATATATTTT
CASSVAIRGSGNTIYF
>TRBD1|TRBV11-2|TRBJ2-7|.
TGTGCCAGCAGCCGGGACAGGAACTCCTACGAGCAGTACTTC
CASSRDRNSYEQYF
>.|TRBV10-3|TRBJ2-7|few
TGTGCCATCAGCGATACGATAGTGCGGCCCTACGAGCAGTACTTC
CAISDTIVRPYEQYF
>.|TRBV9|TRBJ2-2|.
TGTGCCAGCAGCGTACAGACCTCCGGGGAGCTGTTTTTT
CASSVQTSGELFF
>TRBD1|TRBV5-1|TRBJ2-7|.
TGCGCCAGCAGCTTAGGGACAGGGAACAACGAGCAGTACTTC
CASSLGTGNNEQYF
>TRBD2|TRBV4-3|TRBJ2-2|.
TGCGCCAGCAGCCGGGGAGGGGCGAACACCGGGGAGCTGTTTTTT
CASSRGGANTGELFF
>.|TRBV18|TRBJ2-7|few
TGTGCCAGCTCACCCGCCCGTGGGGGCGCGGACGTTTTGGAGCAGTACTTC
CASSPARGGADVLEQYF
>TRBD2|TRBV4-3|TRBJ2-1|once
TGCGCCAGCAGCCAAGAACTAGCGGGGGCATACAATGAGCAGTTCTTC
CASSQELAGAYNEQFF
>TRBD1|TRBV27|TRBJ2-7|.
TGTGCCAGCAGTTTGACAGGGTACGAGCAGTACTTC
CASSLTGYEQYF
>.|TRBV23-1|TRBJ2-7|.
TGCGCCAGCAGTCATTCAGGGTGGGCACAGTACTTC
CASSHSGWAQYF
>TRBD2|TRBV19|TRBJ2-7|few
TGTGCCAGTAGTCCCCGGGTCGAGCGGGGAACCTACGAGCAGTACTTC
CASSPRVERGTYEQYF
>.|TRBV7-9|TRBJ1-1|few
TGTGCCAGCAGCTTTCAGGGGTTTGGCACTGAAGCTTTCTTT
CASSFQGFGTEAFF
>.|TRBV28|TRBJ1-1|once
TGTGCCAGCAGTTTCCTGGGCGTGGGGGCCTTCTTT
CASSFLGVGAFF
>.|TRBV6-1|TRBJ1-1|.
TGTGCCAGCAGTGAACCGGGGGCGAGCACTGAAGCTTTCTTT
CASSEPGASTEAFF
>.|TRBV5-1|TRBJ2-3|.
TGCGCCAGCAATCTGCGCGCGGGACAGTTCACAGATACGCAGTATTTT
CASNLRAGQFTDTQYF
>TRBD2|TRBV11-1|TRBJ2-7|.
TGTGCCAGCAGCTTAGGATCAGCTAGCGGGGGGGTCGACGAGCAGTACTTC
CASSLGSASGGVDEQYF
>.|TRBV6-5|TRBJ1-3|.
TGTGCCAGCAGTTCTAGACCGACGGACTCTGGAAACACCATATATTTT
CASSSRPTDSGNTIYF